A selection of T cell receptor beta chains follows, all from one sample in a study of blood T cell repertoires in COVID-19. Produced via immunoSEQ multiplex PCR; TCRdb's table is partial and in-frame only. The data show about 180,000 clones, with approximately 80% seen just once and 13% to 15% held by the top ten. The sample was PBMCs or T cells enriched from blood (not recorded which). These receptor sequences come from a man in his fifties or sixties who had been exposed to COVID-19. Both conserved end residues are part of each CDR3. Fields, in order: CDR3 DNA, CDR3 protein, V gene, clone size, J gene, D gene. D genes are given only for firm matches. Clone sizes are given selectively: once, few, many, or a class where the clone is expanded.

cdr3_nt: TGTGCCAGCAGCTTGGGGACTAGCGGGGGGGGCGAGCAGTTCTTC
cdr3_aa: CASSLGTSGGGEQFF
v_call: TRBV5-4
clone_size: NA
j_call: TRBJ2-1
d_call: TRBD2

cdr3_nt: TGTGCCAGCAGTTCCACAGGGAACAATCAGCCCCAGCATTTT
cdr3_aa: CASSSTGNNQPQHF
v_call: TRBV28
clone_size: NA
j_call: TRBJ1-5
d_call: NA

cdr3_nt: TGTGCCGGAAAGGGAGCTGGAAACACCATATATTTT
cdr3_aa: CAGKGAGNTIYF
v_call: TRBV30
clone_size: medium-sized
j_call: TRBJ1-3
d_call: NA

cdr3_nt: TGTGCCAGCAGCTTTCGGGGGACAGGAGTCTACGAGCAGTACTTC
cdr3_aa: CASSFRGTGVYEQYF
v_call: TRBV5-6
clone_size: NA
j_call: TRBJ2-7
d_call: TRBD1

cdr3_nt: TGTGCCAGCAGTTTCATGGGGGCAGGCGGGGAGCTGTTTTTT
cdr3_aa: CASSFMGAGGELFF
v_call: TRBV27
clone_size: many
j_call: TRBJ2-2
d_call: NA

cdr3_nt: TGTGCCAGCAGCCGGGACAGTGACTATGGCTACACCTTC
cdr3_aa: CASSRDSDYGYTF
v_call: TRBV7-8
clone_size: NA
j_call: TRBJ1-2
d_call: TRBD1

cdr3_nt: TGTGCCAGCAGCCCCTTCCCTCCCGAGCAGTACTTC
cdr3_aa: CASSPFPPEQYF
v_call: TRBV7-3
clone_size: NA
j_call: TRBJ2-7
d_call: NA

cdr3_nt: TGTGCCAGCAGCCCGACAGGGGTCTATGGCTACACCTTC
cdr3_aa: CASSPTGVYGYTF
v_call: TRBV5-6
clone_size: few
j_call: TRBJ1-2
d_call: TRBD1

cdr3_nt: TGTGCCAGCAGCTTGGAGTGGGGACAGGGGGCAAATGGCTACACCTTC
cdr3_aa: CASSLEWGQGANGYTF
v_call: TRBV5-4
clone_size: NA
j_call: TRBJ1-2
d_call: TRBD1

cdr3_nt: TGCGCCATCAAAGGACCTCTTCGGGGCTACAATGAGCAGTTCTTC
cdr3_aa: CAIKGPLRGYNEQFF
v_call: TRBV10-2
clone_size: NA
j_call: TRBJ2-1
d_call: NA